Each of the 10 T cell receptor beta chains below was sequenced from the same sample in a study of T cell responses to AZD1222 COVID-19 vaccine. Sequencing used immunoSEQ multiplex PCR; TCRdb keeps in-frame clones, though not all of them. Seen here are approximately 130,000 clones, just over 90% observed once, and the top ten hold 7.2%. The sequences come from peripheral blood, collected on day 0 of AZD1222 vaccination. The receptors stem from an adult in good health.

The rearrangement links TRBV21-1 to TRBJ2-7; the table assigns TRBD2, which was not confirmed against the DNA. TRBV21-1 is described as a pseudogene. CDR3 size: 15 residues. The CDR3 here is CASHVIAGDIYEQYF. CDR3 coding DNA: TGTGCCAGCCACGTAATAGCGGGAGATATCTACGAGCAGTACTTC.

This chain joins TRBV6-4 and TRBJ1-2, with TRBD1 matching over 7 bases. Germline CDR1 is MRHNA and CDR2 is SNTAGT. This CDR3 contains 13 residues. V gave up 6 bases and J gave up 8 bases; unmatched junction bases: 9. CDR3 DNA sequence: TGTGCCAGCAGCCCTCAGGGGGTAGGAGGCTACACCTTC. It encodes CASSPQGVGGYTF.

The V gene is TRBV30, the J gene TRBJ1-1, with a weak D call TRBD1 (6 bases). CDR1 and CDR2 from the germline V gene are GTSNPN and SVGIG (reference sequence). The CDR3 loop spans 14 amino acids. Trimming shortened V by 8 bases and J by 5 bases, and 21 bases separated the two germline ends. The CDR3 nucleotides are TGTGCCACCCCCGGGACACCGACCGAGACTGAAGCTTTCTTT. Its translation is CATPGTPTETEAFF.

The CDR3 protein is CASSPQGRHFPSTDTQYF. DNA of the CDR3: TGTGCCAGCAGCCCACAGGGGAGGCATTTTCCTAGCACAGATACGCAGTATTTT. This chain links TRBV9 with TRBJ2-3, with D possibly matching TRBD1 (7 bases). Germline loops: CDR1 SGDLS, CDR2 YYNGEE. This CDR3 spans 18 amino acids. V lost 4 bases, J lost 0 bases, and 21 bases lay in between.

This chain uses TRBV6-2 or TRBV6-3 with TRBJ1-2, with D tentatively TRBD1 (6 bases). The CDR3 consists of 14 residues. Germline-derived CDR1 and CDR2 are MNHEY and SVGEGT. V lost 4 bases and J lost 2, with 11 bases in between. The chain's CDR3 is CASSSDSLNYGYTF. CDR3 nucleotides: TGTGCCAGCAGTTCGGACAGCCTAAACTATGGCTACACCTTC.

A remark on this clone: A read error may account for a junction end that differs from germline. This chain connects TRBV7-9 to TRBJ2-1; D might be TRBD1 (6 bases). From germline, CDR1 is SEHNR and CDR2 FQNEAQ (reference sequence). This CDR3 has 12 amino acids. CDR3 residues: CASSLEGDKTVF. The DNA for the CDR3 is TGTGCCAGCAGCCTTGAGGGGGACAAGACGGTCTTC.

V and J are TRBV5-5 and TRBJ2-7; tentatively, D is TRBD1 or TRBD2 (6 bases each). The CDR3 totals 15 residues. V was pared by 5 bases and J by 3 bases, with 18 bases between. Germline V gene lookup returns CDR1 SGHKS and CDR2 YYEKEE (reference sequence). The CDR3 sequence: CASRWGATQNYEQYF. In DNA, the CDR3 is TGTGCCAGCAGGTGGGGGGCGACACAAAACTACGAGCAGTACTTC.

The rearrangement joins TRBV6-5 to TRBJ1-1; possible D gene TRBD1, 5 bases. Trimming took off 8 bases at V and 0 bases at J, with 16 bases between the two ends. This CDR3 comprises 15 residues. Germline V gene lookup returns CDR1 MNHEY and CDR2 SVGAGI. The DNA for the CDR3 is TGTGCCAGCCGCCCCTACGGGGGGATGAACACTGAAGCTTTCTTT. Its translation: CASRPYGGMNTEAFF.

The rearrangement links TRBV5-5 to TRBJ1-6, with TRBD1 matching over 9 bases. Germline V gives CDR1 SGHKS, CDR2 YYEKEE (reference sequence). The length of the CDR3 is 15 residues. Losses at the gene ends were 4 bases for V and 6 bases for J; bases not matched to a gene: 5. The CDR3 spells CASSPPGQGNSPLHF. The CDR3, as DNA: TGTGCCAGCAGCCCGCCGGGACAGGGTAATTCACCCCTCCACTTT.

This chain links TRBV3-1 (or the pseudogene TRBV3-2) with TRBJ2-7; 8 bases fit TRBD2. This CDR3 spans 12 amino acids. The ends lost 4 bases at V and 8 bases at J; junction bases unmatched: 4. Germline CDR1 LGHDT, CDR2 YNNKEL (reference sequence). CDR3 sequence (DNA): TGTGCCAGCAGCCCCGGGGGGGGCAAGCAGTACTTC. It specifies CASSPGGGKQYF.